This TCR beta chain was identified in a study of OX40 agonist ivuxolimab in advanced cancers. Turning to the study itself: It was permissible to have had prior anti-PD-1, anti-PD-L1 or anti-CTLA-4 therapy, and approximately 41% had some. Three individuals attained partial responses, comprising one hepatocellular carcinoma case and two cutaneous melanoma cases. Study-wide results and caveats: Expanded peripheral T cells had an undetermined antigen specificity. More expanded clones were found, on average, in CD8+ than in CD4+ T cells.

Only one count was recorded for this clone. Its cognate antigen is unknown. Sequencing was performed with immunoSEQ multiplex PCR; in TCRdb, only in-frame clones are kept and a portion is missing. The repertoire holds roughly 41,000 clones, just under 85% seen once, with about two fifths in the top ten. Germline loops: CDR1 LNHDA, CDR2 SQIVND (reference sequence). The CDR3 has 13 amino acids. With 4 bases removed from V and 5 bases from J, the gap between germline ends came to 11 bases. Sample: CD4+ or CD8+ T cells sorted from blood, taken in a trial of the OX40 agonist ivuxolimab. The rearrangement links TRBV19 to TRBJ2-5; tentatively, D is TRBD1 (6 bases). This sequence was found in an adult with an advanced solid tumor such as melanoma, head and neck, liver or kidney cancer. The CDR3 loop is CASSSRTDETQYF. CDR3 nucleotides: TGTGCCAGTAGTAGCCGGACAGATGAGACCCAGTACTTC. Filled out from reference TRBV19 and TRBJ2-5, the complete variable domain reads DGGITQSPKYLFRKEGQNVTLSCEQNLNHDAMYWYRQDPGQGLRLIYYSQIVNDFQKGDIAEGYSVSREKKESFPLTVTSAQKNPTAFYLCASSSRTDETQYFGPGTRLLVL.